This section outlines one T cell receptor beta chain sequence together with its context. This clone has just one count. Its recognized antigen is unknown. No clone much larger than this one lies a single base away; base qualities are absent. TCRbeta CDR3 sequencing was performed on sorted unstimulated T cells and on proliferating T cells recovered from mixed lymphocyte reactions. Fresh whole blood from 9 to 10 HLA-typed healthy donors served as the source for isolating PBMCs. The sample originates from a study of siplizumab effects on memory and regulatory T cells (dated by TCRdb to about 2019). Notes on the research overall: The study looked at the effect of siplizumab, an anti-CD2 antibody, on alloreactive T-cell subsets in allogeneic mixed lymphocyte reactions made from human PBMCs.

As encoded in the germline V gene, CDR1 is MNHNS while CDR2 is SASEGT. Inclusive of the bounding cysteine and phenylalanine, the CDR3 is 14 residues long. Of the read, only the CDR3 DNA is kept; its 42 bases are in frame from base 1. V is cut by 3 bases and J by 10 bases, and the space between the germline ends is 13 bases. The library was prepared using the immunoSEQ multiplex PCR assay. Each sample had 85,000 to 100,000 TCR templates assayed by the deep sequencing platform. Genomic DNA extracted from sorted T cells was used for TCRbeta CDR3 sequencing. Processing in the source paper ran as follows. Clonal analysis of TCRbeta CDR3 data was done in the R programming language. Unstimulated samples were compared with post-reaction CFSE-low samples to define alloreactive CD4+ and CD8+ clones. Regulatory or non-regulatory origin was assigned to alloreactive CD4+ clones by matching of sequences to sorted unstimulated Treg and non-Treg repertoires. What TCRdb holds here is the immuneACCESS table cut down to in-frame rearrangements. Part of the clones is not present; checked against another copy, under half of the missing clones reflect an unresolved V gene, and the others are unexplained. The V and J calls and clone size come from that table; D and trimming were worked out from the DNA. The sample yields roughly 100,000 clones; approximately 94% were counted once. Together, the top ten hold 6.5% of the sample.

The investigation overall reported the following: Among mappable alloreactive CD4+ clones, the Treg-derived fraction averaged around 70% with siplizumab versus about 27% in control reactions. Roughly 80-95% of proliferating CD4+ or CD8+ clones could not be assigned a naive or memory phenotype. The cumulative frequency of alloreactive sequences that could be traced back to unstimulated CD4+ memory T cells was significantly reduced by siplizumab. No functional confirmation was obtained for the suppressive function of proliferating Tregs from siplizumab cultures. Sequences below about 10^-5 frequency were poorly captured, so only a minor fraction of alloreactive clones could be mapped to unstimulated subsets. Unstimulated naive T cells appeared more diverse than memory T cells, and naive cells seemed to contribute substantially to the alloresponse.

The chain is made from TRBV6-1 and TRBJ1-6, with the D gene not confidently named. The receptor comes from a human donor in good health. Sequenced input: CD8+ T cells sorted from blood. The DNA reads as follows: TGTGCCAGCAGTGATGGACTGGGAAGGTCACCCCTCCACTTT. The encoded protein is CASSDGLGRSPLHF.